This T cell receptor (beta chain) derives from a study of molecular identifiers for immune sequencing clone quantification. MiXCR, applied by TCRdb to the PCR reads, yields one record per CDR3 protein. The sample consists of hundreds of thousands of distinct CDR3 sequences, roughly a fifth of them appearing once. This clonotype was picked up many times. V lost 2 bases to trimming and J lost 3 bases; unmatched junction nucleotides: 6. The germline V gene encodes CDR1 GTSNPN and CDR2 SVGIG (reference sequence). The CDR3 length is 14 residues. Construction of naive CD8 libraries employed about 20,000 to 1,100,000 sorted cells together with 10%, 30% or 50% RNA. Naive CD8 T cells underwent sorting with the CD8+CD4-CCR7+CD45RA+ definition.

The rearrangement joins TRBV30 to TRBJ1-1; 7 bases line up with TRBD1. The sequenced sample was naive CD8+ T cells from blood, with Jurkat cell RNA spiked in. Noted subset: FACS-sorted CD8+CD4-CCR7+CD45RA+ naive T cells. The sequence was collected from a human donor in good health. Some libraries in this study had Jurkat cell RNA spiked in. The CDR3 here is CAWSTGTGDTEAFF. Here the CDR3 DNA reads TGTGCCTGGAGTACCGGAACAGGGGACACTGAAGCTTTCTTT. Drawing the rest from reference TRBV30 and TRBJ1-1, the complete variable domain is SQTIHQWPATLVQPVGSPLSLECTVEGTSNPNLYWYRQAAGRGLQLLFYSVGIGQISSEVPQNLSASRPQDRQFILSSKKLLLSDSGFYLCAWSTGTGDTEAFFGQGTRLTVV.